The TCR beta chain described here comes from a study of shared clonotypes between healthy human individuals. In the CD4+ fraction, cells were divided into CD45RA+ naive and CD45RA-negative memory subsets. The method was immunoSEQ multiplex PCR; TCRdb's version includes in-frame clones alone and lacks a portion of them. The sample includes millions of clones, over 85% of them seen just once. CDR3 length: 14 amino acids. V lost 2 bases to trimming and J lost 1 base, with 8 bases between them. Germline V gives CDR1 SGHVS, CDR2 FQNEAQ. Material for sequencing was naive CD4+ T cells sorted from blood. The subset is: CD45RA+ positively selected. The chain links TRBV7-8 to TRBJ1-1; unclear D gene. The source of this sequence is a man aged 18 to 29 in good health. The CDR3 bases are TGTGCCAGCAGCTTAAGGGATACGAACACTGAAGCTTTCTTT. Protein sequence: CASSLRDTNTEAFF.